The source of this TCR beta chain is a study of technical replicates of blood from a few donors. From germline, CDR1 is SNHLY and CDR2 FYNNEI. V was pared by 6 bases and J by 2 bases, with 3 bases of the junction left unmatched. The CDR3 sequence is 13 residues long. Assay: immunoSEQ multiplex PCR; the TCRdb copy retains only in-frame clones and omits some. This sample has nearly 80,000 clones, with around 92% found just once. The chain links TRBV2 to TRBJ2-5; 7 bases match TRBD2. The material sequenced was T cells isolated from PBMCs. The clonotype comes from a human donor in good health. The CDR3 loop reads CASRGLIQETQYF. The CDR3 DNA sequence: TGTGCCAGCAGGGGACTAATACAAGAGACCCAGTACTTC.